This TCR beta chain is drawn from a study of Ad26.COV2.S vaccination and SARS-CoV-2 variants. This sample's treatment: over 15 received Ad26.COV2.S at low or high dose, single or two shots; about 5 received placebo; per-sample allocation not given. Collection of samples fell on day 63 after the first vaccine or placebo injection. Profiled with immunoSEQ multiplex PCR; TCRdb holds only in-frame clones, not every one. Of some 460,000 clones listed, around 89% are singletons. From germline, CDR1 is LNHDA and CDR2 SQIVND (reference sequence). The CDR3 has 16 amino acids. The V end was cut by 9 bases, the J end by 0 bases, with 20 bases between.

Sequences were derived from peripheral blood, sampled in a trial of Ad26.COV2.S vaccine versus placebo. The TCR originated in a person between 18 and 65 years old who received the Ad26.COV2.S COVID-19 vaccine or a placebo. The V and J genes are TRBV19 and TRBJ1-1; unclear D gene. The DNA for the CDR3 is TGTGCCAGCATGGGGTTGGGATCTTGGATGAACACTGAAGCTTTCTTT. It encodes CASMGLGSWMNTEAFF.